The 3 T cell receptor beta chains reported below all come from one sample, sequenced in a study of blood T cell repertoires in COVID-19. Data came from immunoSEQ multiplex PCR; TCRdb stores just in-frame clones and leaves some out. This sample carries about 360,000 clones, around 87% of them seen once, and the ten largest clones take approximately 1.3%. Material for sequencing was PBMCs or T cells enriched from blood (not recorded which). These receptor sequences come from a man between 25 and 39 years old who had recovered from COVID-19.

This clone occurred once. V gene TRBV11-2 combines with J gene TRBJ1-1; D remains ambiguous. The CDR3 loop spans 13 amino acids. Germline loops: CDR1 SGHAT, CDR2 FQNNGV. V was shortened by 1 base and J by 3 bases, with 6 bases between the two germline ends. CDR3 residues: CASSLGADTEAFF. CDR3 bases: TGTGCCAGCAGCTTAGGAGCGGACACTGAAGCTTTCTTT.

This clone was observed once. The CDR3 region is CASSSYRGNTEAFF. The CDR3 nucleotides are TGTGCCAGCAGTTCTTACAGGGGGAACACTGAAGCTTTCTTT. The gene calls are TRBV11-2 and TRBJ1-1; 7 positions match TRBD1. Trimming cost V 6 bases and J 1 base; bases outside gene matches: 5. This CDR3 has 14 amino acids. Germline-derived CDR1 and CDR2 are SGHAT and FQNNGV.

This chain connects TRBV9 to TRBJ1-2, with 7 bases matching TRBD1. The CDR3 is 13 amino acids. Germline lookup yields CDR1 SGDLS and CDR2 YYNGEE. V shed 5 bases and J 3 bases; nucleotides not matched to a gene: 4. DNA of the CDR3: TGTGCCAGCAGTGCCACAGGGGACTATGGCTACACCTTC. It yields the protein CASSATGDYGYTF.